The T cell receptor beta chain under discussion was sequenced for a study of regulatory and conventional T cells in RAG deficiency. Trimming removed 1 base at V and 2 bases at J, with 6 bases between. The CDR3 is 13 residues long. CDR1 is SNHLY and CDR2 is FYNNEI in the germline V gene. Notes on the study in general: In Omenn syndrome, Treg and Tconv repertoires overlapped >80%. Other subsets showed about 10-fold reductions, but Treg unique TCR beta sequences fell 95 to 100-fold in these patients. Shannon entropy fell and Simpson indices rose in RAG-deficient patients.

TCRdb's table, derived via immunoSEQ multiplex PCR, lists solely in-frame clones and lacks some. The table lists 30,000 to 40,000 clones, 70% to 90% of them singletons. Turning to this clone: Its cognate antigen is unknown.

These records were also assigned to another study, of regulatory T cells. As reported in that work: The PCR used 52 TRBV and 13 TRBJ primers. Regulatory T cells showed the strongest V-J pair restriction and V/J gene skewing among patient repertoires.

The sequenced material came from CD8+ T cells sorted from blood. The origin of this receptor is a human donor in good health. V usage is TRBV2 and J usage is TRBJ2-7; D remains ambiguous. The CDR3 spells CASSEGQTYEQYF. CDR3 coding DNA: TGTGCCAGCAGTGAAGGGCAGACCTACGAGCAGTACTTC.